The entry that follows covers one T cell receptor (beta chain) sequence. This entry comes from a study of shared T cell receptors in the human thymus. The V segment lost 5 bases and the J segment 4 bases; nucleotides outside the gene matches: 15. Germline V lookup: CDR1 SGHAT, CDR2 FQDESV (reference sequence). The CDR3 has 17 residues. Here immunoSEQ multiplex PCR was the method, and the copy in TCRdb shows in-frame clones only, minus some. The data show 700,000 or so clones, 80% to 90% seen once. This sample was also put to use in a study of human thymus T cells. From that study: Donor material was obtained from healthy Finnish infants undergoing corrective surgery for congenital heart defects. Resections that were taken during corrective heart surgery supplied the thymus tissue. What appeared biased in thymic and blood repertoires was the usage of V and J genes.

The specimen sequenced was thymocytes. The clonotype comes from a girl under two years old with a congenital heart defect. The genes are TRBV11-1 and TRBJ2-5; 8 bases line up with TRBD2. The CDR3 spells CASSPKTPGLEGETQYF. The CDR3 DNA reads as TGTGCCAGCAGCCCAAAAACACCGGGACTAGAGGGAGAGACCCAGTACTTC.